This T cell receptor (beta chain) was retrieved from a study of blood T cell repertoires in COVID-19. Using immunoSEQ multiplex PCR, the repertoire was profiled, and TCRdb retains in-frame clones only, with some absent. The sample holds some 200,000 clones; roughly four fifths are singletons and the top ten take 10% to 15%. Deletions cut 0 bases from V and 0 bases from J, with 11 bases between. Germline lookup yields CDR1 LGHNA and CDR2 YSLEER. CDR3 size: 16 residues. The chain has TRBV4-3 and TRBJ1-1, with unresolved D. The sample consisted of PBMCs or T cells enriched from blood (not recorded which). The TCR sequence derives from a middle-aged man who had recovered from COVID-19. CDR3 sequence (DNA): TGCGCCAGCAGCCAAGATCATTGGGCCCTGAACACTGAAGCTTTCTTT. It is translated as CASSQDHWALNTEAFF.